The present T cell receptor beta chain was sequenced within a study of T-cell reconstitution after alpha-beta-depleted transplantation in children. Whole-study results and caveats: About two months after transplant, alpha-beta T cells reportedly came from several hundred expanded graft clones.

Trimming left V 4 bases short and J 5 bases short, with 15 bases between. This CDR3 has 14 amino acids. Unique molecular identifiers were built into the TCRbeta library. TCRdb called the PCR reads again in MiXCR, with one record for every CDR3 protein. The sample includes roughly 98,000 distinct CDR3 sequences, less than 20% of them seen just once. This clonotype showed up just a few times. Its antigen is unknown. The chain employs TRBV12-3 or TRBV12-4 and TRBJ2-7; a possible D gene is TRBD1 (6 bases). This clonotype was sampled from a male patient between 2 and 15 years old who had a stem cell transplant for acute lymphoblastic leukemia, so the T cells may come from the graft donor. The sequences come from PBMCs, mostly from graft donor cells, collected 180 days after TCRalphabeta/CD19-depleted stem cell transplant. The CDR3: CASSSRTALDEQYF. The CDR3 DNA reads TGTGCCAGCAGTTCGCGGACAGCCCTGGACGAGCAGTACTTC.